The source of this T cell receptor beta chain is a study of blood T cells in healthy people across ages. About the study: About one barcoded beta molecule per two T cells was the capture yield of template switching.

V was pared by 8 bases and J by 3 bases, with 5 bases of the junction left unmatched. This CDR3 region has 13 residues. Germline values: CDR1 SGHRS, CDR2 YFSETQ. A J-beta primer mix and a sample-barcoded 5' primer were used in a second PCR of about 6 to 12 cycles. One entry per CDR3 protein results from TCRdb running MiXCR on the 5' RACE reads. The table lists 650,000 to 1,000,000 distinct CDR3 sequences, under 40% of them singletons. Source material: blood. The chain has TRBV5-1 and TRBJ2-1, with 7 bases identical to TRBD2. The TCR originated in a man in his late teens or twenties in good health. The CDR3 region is CASKGDYYNEQFF. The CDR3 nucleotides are TGCGCCAGTAAAGGGGACTACTACAATGAGCAGTTCTTC.